This entry features one T cell receptor beta chain sequence. Its specificity is not known. The assay was immunoSEQ multiplex PCR, and TCRdb's table has in-frame clones only and misses some. The sample has approximately 51,000 clones; around 77% are singletons. This entry belongs to a study of OX40 agonist ivuxolimab in advanced cancers. At the level of the study: Mean age around 64 years, range 23 to 79; roughly 80% male.

Germline lookup yields CDR1 LNHDA and CDR2 SQIVND (reference sequence). Trimming cost V 1 base and J 14 bases, with 6 bases left between them. CDR3 length: 11 amino acids. Study-wide points: Researchers did not establish what antigens the expanded peripheral T cells target. In the 0.1 to 3.0 mg/kg range, CD4+ and CD8+ blood T cells had expanded clonally by week 6.

This specimen consisted of CD4+ or CD8+ T cells sorted from blood, obtained in a trial of the OX40 agonist ivuxolimab. The chain links TRBV19 to TRBJ1-6, with D hard to call. The source is an adult with an advanced solid tumor such as melanoma, head and neck, liver or kidney cancer. The CDR3 region has the DNA TGTGCCAGTAGTATAGGGACTTCCCTCCACTTT. Its protein product is CASSIGTSLHF.